These 16 T cell receptor beta chains share one sample of origin, sequenced in a study of blood T cell repertoires in COVID-19. This table comes from immunoSEQ multiplex PCR, and its TCRdb copy is limited to in-frame clones, with some not included. The sample lists 55,000 to 65,000 clones, roughly 88% occurring once. The sequencing input was peripheral blood. These TCRs come from a human donor in a cohort sampled during active COVID-19.

The chain has TRBV28 and TRBJ1-2; possible D gene TRBD1, 5 bases. The germline V gene encodes CDR1 MDHEN and CDR2 SYDVKM. Trimming pared 3 bases from V and 4 bases from J, leaving 15 bases between. The CDR3 is 15 amino acids. The DNA for the CDR3 is TGTGCCAGCAGTTTTAGAAGCAGGGCCCCCTATGGCTACACCTTC. Translation gives CASSFRSRAPYGYTF.

The chain carries TRBV5-6 and TRBJ2-1, with D possibly matching TRBD1 (6 bases). V lost 4 bases, J lost 3 bases, and 17 bases lay in between. The length of the CDR3 is 16 residues. CDR1 and CDR2 (germline): SGHDT, YYEEEE. The CDR3 sequence: CASSKYRDRNYNEQFF. The CDR3 DNA reads TGTGCCAGCAGCAAGTACAGGGATCGGAACTACAATGAGCAGTTCTTC.

In this sample, this clone turned up once. V usage is TRBV4-2 and J usage is TRBJ1-2; D call uncertain. V was clipped by 0 bases and J by 8 bases, with 13 bases between them. This CDR3 is 14 amino acids long. Looked up from germline, CDR1 is LGHNA and CDR2 is YNFKEQ. The CDR3 DNA follows: TGTGCCAGCAGCCAAGACTCGGGAGGGATCGGCTACACCTTC. It translates to CASSQDSGGIGYTF.

The chain employs TRBV9 and TRBJ1-3, with unresolved D. The V and J ends lost 0 bases and 1 base respectively, with 11 bases between them. The CDR3 is 16 amino acids. Per germline, CDR1 SGDLS and CDR2 YYNGEE. Written as DNA, the CDR3 is TGTGCCAGCAGCGTAGATGGCAGGCCTTCTGGAAACACCATATATTTT. Residues: CASSVDGRPSGNTIYF.

The chain carries TRBV15 and TRBJ1-2; 9 bases fit TRBD1. V was clipped by 5 bases and J by 4 bases; unmatched bases: 8. The V gene's germline CDR1 is LNHNV and CDR2 YYDKDF (reference sequence). The CDR3 is made up of 15 amino acids. The CDR3 sequence is CATSSGRQGGYGYTF. The CDR3 DNA is TGTGCCACCAGCTCGGGAAGACAGGGGGGCTATGGCTACACCTTC.

This sequence joins TRBV10-3 and TRBJ1-5; D may be TRBD1 (6 bases). Germline V gene sequence: CDR1 ENHRY, CDR2 SYGVKD. CDR3 length: 15 amino acids. The V end lost 4 bases, the J end lost 3 bases, and 13 bases lay between the germline ends. CDR3 residues: CAISGPDRSNQPQHF. CDR3 nucleotides: TGTGCCATCAGTGGGCCTGACAGGTCCAATCAGCCCCAGCATTTT.

J is TRBJ2-1 and V is TRBV14; a weak D match, TRBD2 (6 bases). Germline V gene lookup returns CDR1 SGHDN and CDR2 FVKESK. The CDR3 totals 15 residues. Trimming removed 3 bases from V and 4 bases from J, with 13 bases in between. In nucleotides, the CDR3 is TGTGCCAGCAGCCACCTTGGGGGGAGTTACAATGAGCAGTTCTTC. Protein sequence: CASSHLGGSYNEQFF.

The rearrangement uses TRBV6-4 and TRBJ2-1; TRBD2 is a possible D gene (6 bases). The CDR3 totals 14 residues. Deletions cut 7 bases from V and 1 base from J, with 11 bases between. Germline V gene sequence: CDR1 MRHNA, CDR2 SNTAGT. The CDR3 bases are TGTGCCAGCACCGGGGCGGGATCCTACAATGAGCAGTTCTTC. Encoded protein: CASTGAGSYNEQFF.

J is TRBJ2-7 and V is TRBV11-3; 14 bases map to TRBD2. Germline V gives CDR1 SGHNT, CDR2 YENEEA. The CDR3 runs 16 residues. Germline trimming cut 4 bases from V and 4 bases from J; bases unmatched to any gene: 6. CDR3 in amino acids: CASSSTSGRAQYEQYF. For the CDR3, the DNA is TGTGCCAGCAGCTCGACTAGCGGGAGGGCCCAATACGAGCAGTACTTC.

This chain links TRBV2 with TRBJ1-2; 9 bases agree with TRBD1. The CDR3 length is 14 residues. Germline V gene sequence: CDR1 SNHLY, CDR2 FYNNEI. The trim removed 7 bases at V and 5 bases at J, leaving 8 bases unmatched. The CDR3 region is CASTKLTGGYGYTF. In DNA, the CDR3 is TGTGCCAGCACGAAATTGACAGGGGGGTATGGCTACACCTTC.

The V call is TRBV11-3, the J call TRBJ2-1; 11 bases line up with TRBD2. Germline loops: CDR1 SGHNT, CDR2 YENEEA. V shed 1 base, J shed 7 bases, and the junction held 3 bases outside the gene matches. The CDR3 sequence is 15 residues long. The CDR3 DNA reads TGTGCCAGCAGCTTAGGGCTAGCGGGAGGAAATGAGCAGTTCTTC. Translation gives CASSLGLAGGNEQFF.

The chain employs TRBV4-1 and TRBJ1-5; D is unclear. V lost 1 base and J 0 bases, leaving 16 bases between the germline ends. CDR1 and CDR2 (germline): MGHRA, YSYEKL. The CDR3 extends over 18 amino acids. The CDR3 DNA reads as TGCGCCAGCAGCCAAGTTGATTGGGAGGCTTATAGCAATCAGCCCCAGCATTTT. It is translated as CASSQVDWEAYSNQPQHF.

This clone was recorded once. The chain combines TRBV5-1 with TRBJ2-7, with 10 bases aligning to TRBD2. In germline, CDR1 is SGHRS, CDR2 YFSETQ. The ends lost 4 bases at V and 7 bases at J; junction bases unmatched: 8. The CDR3 has 14 residues. The CDR3 region is CASSPGLAAREQYF. Written as DNA, the CDR3 is TGCGCCAGCAGCCCCGGACTAGCGGCTAGGGAGCAGTACTTC.

V is TRBV4-3 and J is TRBJ2-1; 7 positions match TRBD2. Germline loops: CDR1 LGHNA, CDR2 YSLEER. The V gene end was trimmed by 6 bases and the J gene end by 2 bases; junction bases not matched to a gene: 7. The CDR3 has 15 residues. The CDR3 region has the DNA TGCGCCAGCAGTCGACTAGCTGAAACCTACAATGAGCAGTTCTTC. Its translation: CASSRLAETYNEQFF.

This rearrangement joins TRBV3-1 (or the pseudogene TRBV3-2) to TRBJ2-2; 8 bases fit TRBD1. This CDR3 region has 16 residues. The germline CDR1 and CDR2 sequences are LGHDT and YNNKEL (reference sequence). The V gene end was trimmed by 1 base and the J gene end by 4 bases; junction bases not matched to a gene: 5. CDR3 sequence: CASSQANRGATGELFF. The CDR3 DNA follows: TGTGCCAGCAGCCAAGCGAACAGGGGGGCCACCGGGGAGCTGTTTTTT.

The rearrangement links TRBV6-5 to TRBJ2-7, with 15 nucleotides matching TRBD2. CDR1 and CDR2 from the germline V gene are MNHEY and SVGAGI. This CDR3 has 15 residues. The junction had 1 base not matched to a gene; V was cut back by 4 bases and J by 3 bases. This chain's CDR3 is CASSSGLAGGYEQYF. The CDR3, as DNA: TGTGCCAGCAGTTCGGGACTAGCGGGAGGCTACGAGCAGTACTTC.